Listed below are T cell receptor beta chains from one sample, sequenced in a study of CD8+ T cells in alopecia areata. TCRdb keeps only in-frame clones here, not all; method: immunoSEQ multiplex PCR. The data hold 130,000 to 150,000 clones, with roughly 50% observed a single time. The sequencing input was CD4+ T cells sorted from blood. These receptor sequences come from a human donor with alopecia areata. The CDR3 runs from the conserved cysteine through the conserved F or W. Fields, in order: D gene, clone size, V gene, J gene, CDR3 protein, CDR3 DNA. A D gene is named only where the DNA matches it firmly. The size of a clone is reported for some rows only, either as once, few or many, or as a class for expanded clones.

>TRBD1|few|TRBV29-1|TRBJ2-5
CSAKDRGRETQYF
TGCAGCGCTAAGGACAGGGGAAGGGAGACCCAGTACTTC
>TRBD2|NA|TRBV5-1|TRBJ2-3
CASGILAGADTQYF
TGCGCCAGCGGAATCCTAGCGGGAGCTGATACGCAGTATTTT
>NA|few|TRBV5-4|TRBJ2-5
CASSFPGQLVQETQYF
TGTGCCAGCAGCTTCCCCGGGCAGCTAGTCCAAGAGACCCAGTACTTC
>NA|NA|TRBV4-1|TRBJ2-7
CASSQRERFSYEQYF
TGCGCCAGCAGCCAAAGAGAAAGATTCTCCTACGAGCAGTACTTC
>TRBD1|NA|TRBV28|TRBJ1-5
CASRADRSNQPQHF
TGTGCCAGCAGAGCGGACAGGAGCAATCAGCCCCAGCATTTT
>NA|NA|TRBV2|TRBJ2-7
CASRRGERTYEQYF
TGTGCCAGCAGGCGCGGGGAGCGTACCTACGAGCAGTACTTC
>NA|NA|TRBV30|TRBJ1-1
CAWIGNTEAFF
TGTGCCTGGATCGGCAACACTGAAGCTTTCTTT
>TRBD2|few|TRBV29-1|TRBJ2-1
CSVDLAGDEQFF
TGCAGCGTTGATCTGGCGGGGGATGAGCAGTTCTTC
>NA|NA|TRBV6-5|TRBJ2-1
CASSYLGTLGEQFF
TGTGCCAGCAGTTATCTTGGGACGCTCGGTGAGCAGTTCTTC
>TRBD2|NA|TRBV4-2|TRBJ2-3
CASSQSSGSGPDTQYF
TGTGCCAGCAGCCAATCTAGCGGGAGCGGTCCAGATACGCAGTATTTT
>TRBD1|NA|TRBV27|TRBJ2-7
CASRPGTERHEQYF
TGTGCCAGCAGACCCGGGACAGAAAGGCACGAGCAGTACTTC
>NA|NA|TRBV2|TRBJ1-2
CASGGTGEPNYGYTF
TGTGCCAGCGGGGGAACGGGCGAACCTAACTATGGCTACACCTTC
>NA|few|TRBV25-1|TRBJ2-7
CASSDREWGEQYF
TGTGCCAGCAGTGACCGGGAGTGGGGGGAGCAGTACTTC
>TRBD1|NA|TRBV29-1|TRBJ2-7
CSASGPGQGAEQYF
TGCAGCGCTTCGGGCCCGGGACAGGGGGCAGAGCAGTACTTC
>NA|few|TRBV7-9|TRBJ2-3
CASKGWGTDTQYF
TGTGCCAGCAAGGGTTGGGGCACAGATACGCAGTATTTT
>NA|NA|TRBV9|TRBJ2-6
CASTINEGSGANVLTF
TGTGCCAGCACAATCAATGAGGGGTCTGGGGCCAACGTCCTGACTTTC
>TRBD2|NA|TRBV7-3|TRBJ2-1
CASSHSGEKQFF
TGTGCCAGCAGCCACAGCGGGGAGAAGCAGTTCTTC
>NA|NA|TRBV20-1|TRBJ1-2
CSVPTDYGYTF
TGCAGTGTCCCAACTGACTATGGCTACACCTTC
>NA|NA|TRBV27|TRBJ2-6
CASSLTGANVLTF
TGTGCCAGCAGTTTAACTGGGGCCAACGTCCTGACTTTC
>NA|few|TRBV7-6|TRBJ2-1
CASTRGSYNEQFF
TGTGCCAGCACTCGAGGCTCCTACAATGAGCAGTTCTTC
>NA|NA|TRBV29-1|TRBJ1-2
CSVGGSGSLNYGYTF
TGCAGCGTTGGAGGGTCGGGGTCCCTCAACTATGGCTACACCTTC
>TRBD1|NA|TRBV5-6|TRBJ1-1
CASSLPTGGNTEAFF
TGTGCCAGCAGCTTGCCCACAGGGGGGAACACTGAAGCTTTCTTT
>TRBD1|NA|TRBV29-1|TRBJ2-3
CSVRQGNTDTQYF
TGCAGCGTTCGACAGGGAAACACAGATACGCAGTATTTT
>NA|NA|TRBV29-1|TRBJ1-1
CSVGLPGRYTEAFF
TGCAGCGTTGGGTTGCCGGGGAGGTACACTGAAGCTTTCTTT
>NA|few|TRBV28|TRBJ2-3
CASRGTAGGTDTQYF
TGTGCCAGCAGGGGGACGGCAGGGGGCACAGATACGCAGTATTTT
>TRBD2|few|TRBV6-5|TRBJ2-5
CASKKRERAETQYF
TGTGCCAGCAAGAAGCGGGAGAGAGCAGAGACCCAGTACTTC
>NA|few|TRBV5-1|TRBJ2-5
CASSWDQETQYF
TGCGCCAGCAGCTGGGACCAAGAGACCCAGTACTTC
>TRBD2|few|TRBV27|TRBJ2-1
CASTIRYQTSGRNNEQFF
TGTGCCAGCACCATTCGGTACCAGACTAGCGGGAGGAACAATGAGCAGTTCTTC
>NA|NA|TRBV4-2|TRBJ2-2
CASSPALRRKNTGELFF
TGTGCCAGCAGCCCAGCTCTGAGACGGAAGAACACCGGGGAGCTGTTTTTT
>TRBD2|NA|TRBV29-1|TRBJ2-1
CSVGGGRLKSDNEQFF
TGCAGCGTTGGGGGCGGGAGGCTCAAATCGGACAATGAGCAGTTCTTC
>NA|NA|TRBV30|TRBJ2-3
CAWSVSEDTQYF
TGTGCCTGGAGTGTTAGCGAAGATACGCAGTATTTT
>TRBD1|few|TRBV28|TRBJ1-1
CASSPGQVLTEAFF
TGTGCCAGCAGTCCGGGACAGGTGTTAACTGAAGCTTTCTTT
>NA|few|TRBV29-1|TRBJ2-3
CSVRGSLAEQYF
TGCAGCGTCCGGGGGTCCCTAGCAGAGCAGTATTTT
>TRBD2|NA|TRBV29-1|TRBJ2-7
CSVGGSYEQYF
TGCAGCGTGGGCGGGAGCTACGAGCAGTACTTC
>NA|few|TRBV29-1|TRBJ2-1
CSGGPFNEQFF
TGCAGCGGCGGGCCTTTCAATGAGCAGTTCTTC
>NA|NA|TRBV5-1|TRBJ2-3
CASSPSTGTDTQYF
TGCGCCAGCAGCCCTTCGACAGGCACAGATACGCAGTATTTT
>NA|NA|TRBV29-1|TRBJ1-2
CSVLALGGYTF
TGCAGCGTGTTGGCTTTGGGGGGCTACACCTTC
>NA|NA|TRBV7-9|TRBJ2-1
CASSFTGWEQFF
TGTGCCAGCAGCTTTACAGGGTGGGAGCAGTTCTTC
>TRBD2|few|TRBV5-1|TRBJ2-7
CASSSGLAGGLEEQYF
TGCGCCAGCAGCTCTGGACTAGCGGGAGGGTTGGAGGAGCAGTACTTC
>NA|few|TRBV29-1|TRBJ1-2
CSVEADAGGYTF
TGCAGCGTTGAGGCTGACGCTGGTGGCTACACCTTC
>NA|NA|TRBV5-6|TRBJ2-3
CASSLAGAVYTDTQYF
TGTGCCAGCAGCTTGGCCGGAGCGGTCTACACAGATACGCAGTATTTT
>NA|NA|TRBV2|TRBJ2-7
CASSEGGRVSYEQYF
TGTGCCAGCAGTGAAGGGGGGCGCGTCTCCTACGAGCAGTACTTC
>NA|NA|TRBV29-1|TRBJ2-3
CSVWLRDTQYF
TGCAGCGTCTGGCTGAGAGATACGCAGTATTTT
>NA|NA|TRBV29-1|TRBJ2-5
CSVLLAETQYF
TGCAGCGTTCTCCTAGCTGAGACCCAGTACTTC
>TRBD1|NA|TRBV5-1|TRBJ1-4
CASSKSTGTGEKLFF
TGCGCCAGCAGCAAGTCGACAGGGACAGGGGAAAAACTGTTTTTT
>TRBD1|NA|TRBV7-3|TRBJ1-2
CASTPGTGSINYGYTF
TGTGCCAGCACCCCTGGGACAGGAAGTATTAACTATGGCTACACCTTC
>NA|NA|TRBV28|TRBJ1-1
CASSLESTEAFF
TGTGCCAGCAGTTTGGAGAGCACTGAAGCTTTCTTT
>NA|few|TRBV5-1|TRBJ2-1
CASSGPGHEQFF
TGCGCCAGCAGTGGGCCCGGACATGAGCAGTTCTTC
>NA|NA|TRBV20-1|TRBJ2-5
CSARVGETQYF
TGCAGTGCTAGGGTTGGAGAGACCCAGTACTTC
>TRBD1|few|TRBV29-1|TRBJ2-7
CSVVPGTVGYEQYF
TGCAGCGTAGTTCCAGGGACAGTGGGATACGAGCAGTACTTC